A selection of T cell receptor beta chains follows, all from one sample in a study of regulatory T cells in long-lasting Graves disease. Via MiXCR, TCRdb re-called the multiplex PCR reads, giving one row per CDR3 protein. Of 350,000 to 450,000 distinct CDR3 sequences listed, less than 30% are singletons. The source was peripheral blood mononuclear cells (PBMCs), collected when the disease was refractory, from a patient treated with antithyroid drugs. The receptors were gathered from a woman between 40 and 55 years old with Graves disease. Each CDR3 is given with its conserved first and last residue. The order of the fields is V gene, J gene, clone size, D gene, CDR3 DNA, CDR3 protein. The D gene is left open where the match is weak. Only part of the rows carry a size: once, few, many, or a class if the clone is expanded.

V gene: TRBV29-1; J gene: TRBJ1-1; clone size: few; D gene: NA; CDR3 DNA: TGCAGCGTCCGGGACGGGACCGTTGAAGCTTTCTTT; CDR3 protein: CSVRDGTVEAFF
V gene: TRBV11-2; J gene: TRBJ2-5; clone size: NA; D gene: TRBD1; CDR3 DNA: TGTGCCAGCAGCTCGGGACAGACCTACCAAGAGACCCAGTACTTC; CDR3 protein: CASSSGQTYQETQYF
V gene: TRBV6-2/TRBV6-3; J gene: TRBJ2-3; clone size: NA; D gene: NA; CDR3 DNA: TGTGCCACCGTACGACTAGAAACAGATACGCAGTATTTT; CDR3 protein: CATVRLETDTQYF
V gene: TRBV12-3/TRBV12-4; J gene: TRBJ1-1; clone size: NA; D gene: TRBD1; CDR3 DNA: TGTGCCAGCAGTTTACGGGACAGGCGCACTGAAGCTTTCTTT; CDR3 protein: CASSLRDRRTEAFF
V gene: TRBV12-3/TRBV12-4; J gene: TRBJ1-6; clone size: many; D gene: NA; CDR3 DNA: TGTGCCAGCAGTTTAAAGGGATTGGATTCACCCCTCCACTTT; CDR3 protein: CASSLKGLDSPLHF
V gene: TRBV6-1; J gene: TRBJ1-4; clone size: many; D gene: TRBD1; CDR3 DNA: TGTGCCAGCAGCAAGGTCCCAGGGGGAGGAAGGAAACTGTTTTTT; CDR3 protein: CASSKVPGGGRKLFF
V gene: TRBV10-2; J gene: TRBJ2-7; clone size: few; D gene: TRBD1; CDR3 DNA: TGCGCCAGCAGCGCCGCTAAGGACAGGGGGCTTGAGCAGTACTTC; CDR3 protein: CASSAAKDRGLEQYF
V gene: TRBV28; J gene: TRBJ1-5; clone size: many; D gene: NA; CDR3 DNA: TGTGCCAGCAGGACCGGGACATTCAGCAATCAGCCCCAGCATTTT; CDR3 protein: CASRTGTFSNQPQHF
V gene: TRBV11-2; J gene: TRBJ1-4; clone size: many; D gene: NA; CDR3 DNA: TGTGCCAGCAGCTTAGTCTTCAGAGACAGGCAGGAAAAACTGTTTTTT; CDR3 protein: CASSLVFRDRQEKLFF
V gene: TRBV28; J gene: TRBJ2-3; clone size: NA; D gene: TRBD2; CDR3 DNA: TGTGCCAGCGGAAACTTAGCGGGAGGCACAGATACGCAGTATTTT; CDR3 protein: CASGNLAGGTDTQYF
V gene: TRBV9; J gene: TRBJ2-5; clone size: few; D gene: NA; CDR3 DNA: TGTGCCAGCAGCTCAAGATATGGGGAGACCCAGTACTTC; CDR3 protein: CASSSRYGETQYF
V gene: TRBV2; J gene: TRBJ2-7; clone size: many; D gene: TRBD1; CDR3 DNA: TGTGCCAGCAGGGCCGGGACAGGGATCTACGAGCAGTACTTC; CDR3 protein: CASRAGTGIYEQYF
V gene: TRBV5-1; J gene: TRBJ2-7; clone size: few; D gene: TRBD2; CDR3 DNA: TGCGCCAGCAGCTTAGGGACTAGCGGGAAGGCCTACGAGCAGTACTTC; CDR3 protein: CASSLGTSGKAYEQYF
V gene: TRBV3-1; J gene: TRBJ2-5; clone size: few; D gene: TRBD1; CDR3 DNA: TGTGCCAGCAGCCAAGTGTTAGGGGGCGCGCAGCAAGAGACCCAGTACTTC; CDR3 protein: CASSQVLGGAQQETQYF
V gene: TRBV28; J gene: TRBJ2-5; clone size: many; D gene: TRBD1; CDR3 DNA: TGTGCCAGCAGCTTAGACCACAGGGGAGAGACCCAGTACTTC; CDR3 protein: CASSLDHRGETQYF
V gene: TRBV11-2; J gene: TRBJ2-1; clone size: NA; D gene: NA; CDR3 DNA: TGTGCCAGCAGCTTTTTCAGGGACAATGAGCAGTTCTTC; CDR3 protein: CASSFFRDNEQFF
V gene: TRBV2; J gene: TRBJ2-5; clone size: many; D gene: NA; CDR3 DNA: TGTGCCAGCAGTGAGGACTATCAGACCCAGTACTTC; CDR3 protein: CASSEDYQTQYF
V gene: TRBV28; J gene: TRBJ2-2; clone size: many; D gene: NA; CDR3 DNA: TGTGCCAGCAGTAAATCATCGGCAACCGGGGAGCTGTTTTTT; CDR3 protein: CASSKSSATGELFF
V gene: TRBV20-1; J gene: TRBJ2-1; clone size: NA; D gene: TRBD2; CDR3 DNA: TGCAGTGGGGGACTAGCGGGAGGCCCCTACAATGAGCAGTTCTTC; CDR3 protein: CSGGLAGGPYNEQFF
V gene: TRBV9; J gene: TRBJ1-2; clone size: many; D gene: NA; CDR3 DNA: TGTGCCAGCAGCGCCGGGACTGTCTATGGCTACACCTTC; CDR3 protein: CASSAGTVYGYTF
V gene: TRBV6-5; J gene: TRBJ1-1; clone size: many; D gene: NA; CDR3 DNA: TGTGCCAGCAGTTACGGATGGCAACCGAACACTGAAGCTTTCTTT; CDR3 protein: CASSYGWQPNTEAFF
V gene: TRBV28; J gene: TRBJ2-7; clone size: many; D gene: NA; CDR3 DNA: TGTGCCAGCAGTTCCGGGGTCTTGGATGTAGAGCAGTACTTC; CDR3 protein: CASSSGVLDVEQYF
V gene: TRBV28; J gene: TRBJ1-1; clone size: NA; D gene: TRBD1; CDR3 DNA: TGTGCCACTCTAGCGGGACAGGGCCCTGAAGCTTTCTTT; CDR3 protein: CATLAGQGPEAFF
V gene: TRBV28; J gene: TRBJ2-2; clone size: few; D gene: NA; CDR3 DNA: TGTGCCAGCAGAGGATGGCGGAATACCGGGGAGCTGTTTTTT; CDR3 protein: CASRGWRNTGELFF
V gene: TRBV6-1; J gene: TRBJ2-2; clone size: NA; D gene: NA; CDR3 DNA: TGTGCCATCAGTGCTGACAGACCGAACACCGGGGAGCTGTTTTTT; CDR3 protein: CAISADRPNTGELFF
V gene: TRBV11-2; J gene: TRBJ2-7; clone size: many; D gene: NA; CDR3 DNA: TGTGCCAGCAGCTTAGAGGACAGTACCTCCTACGAGCAGTACTTC; CDR3 protein: CASSLEDSTSYEQYF
V gene: TRBV6-5; J gene: TRBJ1-2; clone size: many; D gene: TRBD1; CDR3 DNA: TGTGCCAGCAGTTACGCGGGACAGGCCCTCTACACCTTC; CDR3 protein: CASSYAGQALYTF
V gene: TRBV29-1; J gene: TRBJ1-2; clone size: many; D gene: TRBD1; CDR3 DNA: TGCAGCGTTGAAGATGTGACGGGACAGGGGGCCTATGGCTACACCTTC; CDR3 protein: CSVEDVTGQGAYGYTF
V gene: TRBV28; J gene: TRBJ1-1; clone size: many; D gene: NA; CDR3 DNA: TGTGCCAGCAGTTGGGGGGCAGGGAACACTGAAGCTTTCTTT; CDR3 protein: CASSWGAGNTEAFF
V gene: TRBV6-1; J gene: TRBJ2-7; clone size: many; D gene: NA; CDR3 DNA: TGTGCCACCTCAAGCCTCTTTGGGTCCTCCTCCTACGAGCAGTACTTC; CDR3 protein: CATSSLFGSSSYEQYF
V gene: TRBV4-1; J gene: TRBJ1-5; clone size: NA; D gene: NA; CDR3 DNA: TGCGCCAGCAGCCAAGTCATCCGGACACAACATCAGCCCCAGCATTTT; CDR3 protein: CASSQVIRTQHQPQHF
V gene: TRBV20-1; J gene: TRBJ1-1; clone size: few; D gene: NA; CDR3 DNA: TGCAGTGCAATGGACGGATACACTGAAGCTTTCTTT; CDR3 protein: CSAMDGYTEAFF
V gene: TRBV6-1; J gene: TRBJ2-5; clone size: many; D gene: TRBD2; CDR3 DNA: TGTGCCAGCAGTCTAGCGGGAGGATCCGCAGAGACCCAGTACTTC; CDR3 protein: CASSLAGGSAETQYF
V gene: TRBV6-2/TRBV6-3; J gene: TRBJ2-2; clone size: NA; D gene: TRBD2; CDR3 DNA: TGTGCCAGCAGTTACTCTCTGGCGAGCGGGGCAAACACCGGGGAGCTGTTTTTT; CDR3 protein: CASSYSLASGANTGELFF
V gene: TRBV12-3/TRBV12-4; J gene: TRBJ2-2; clone size: many; D gene: TRBD2; CDR3 DNA: TGTGCCAGCAGTTTTGACAGCGGGAACTTGAACACCGGGGAGCTGTTTTTT; CDR3 protein: CASSFDSGNLNTGELFF
V gene: TRBV2; J gene: TRBJ1-1; clone size: many; D gene: NA; CDR3 DNA: TGTGCCAGCAGGAACAGACAGACAATGAACACTGAAGCTTTCTTT; CDR3 protein: CASRNRQTMNTEAFF
V gene: TRBV7-9; J gene: TRBJ1-4; clone size: NA; D gene: NA; CDR3 DNA: TGTGCCAGCAGCTCCCCGCCGGTTAATGAAAAACTGTTTTTT; CDR3 protein: CASSSPPVNEKLFF
V gene: TRBV2; J gene: TRBJ1-1; clone size: many; D gene: NA; CDR3 DNA: TGTGCCAGCAGGAGGGAATCTGAAGCTTTCTTT; CDR3 protein: CASRRESEAFF
V gene: TRBV6-5; J gene: TRBJ1-1; clone size: few; D gene: TRBD1; CDR3 DNA: TGTGCCAGCAGTTACTGGACAGGGCAAGGCAGCGAAGCTTTCTTT; CDR3 protein: CASSYWTGQGSEAFF